Reported below is one TCR beta chain. Assay version v3.0 of immunoSEQ was used, and it was run at survey level. Some clones are missing from TCRdb's copy, which holds only in-frame ones; the method was immunoSEQ multiplex PCR. The table records around 8,800 clones, around 82% of them present only once. This sample was taken from a study of long-term antiretroviral therapy in people with HIV. The germline V gene has CDR1 PRHDT and CDR2 FYEKMQ (reference sequence). V shed 5 bases and J 4 bases; nucleotides not matched to a gene: 13. This CDR3 comprises 17 residues. The chain recombines TRBV13 with TRBJ2-1, with 8 bases fitting TRBD1. The receptor's source is a man between 25 and 39 years old with HIV. The material sequenced was unsorted PBMCs, taken 0.4 years before starting antiretroviral therapy. In nucleotides, the CDR3 is TGTGCCAGCAGCCCCCCGGGACAGGTCGGAATTTACAATGAGCAGTTCTTC. This gives the protein CASSPPGQVGIYNEQFF.